Detailed here is one TCR beta chain. This sample stems from a study of shared clonotypes between healthy human individuals. Germline CDR1 reads WSHSY; CDR2 reads SAAADI. CDR3 length equals 14 residues. V lost 5 bases to trimming and J lost 2 bases, with 12 bases between them. TCRdb's table, derived via immunoSEQ multiplex PCR, lists solely in-frame clones and lacks some. In the table there are 300,000 to 400,000 clones, around nine tenths of which are singletons. Participating donors were healthy, HIV-negative adults free of recent acute infections or vaccinations. All the donors were Caucasian adults who lived in Nashville, Tennessee.

The clonotype was recovered from a man between 18 and 29 years old in good health. The chain uses TRBV10-2 and TRBJ2-5; D is ambiguous. The sequenced sample consisted of memory CD8+ T cells sorted from blood. The subset was: CD45RO+ cells pooled with CCR7-negative TemRA cells. The CDR3 bases are TGCGCCAGCAGTAGGACGGAACCTCAAGAGACCCAGTACTTC. Protein product: CASSRTEPQETQYF.